Listed below are T cell receptor beta chains from one sample, sequenced in a study of blood T cell repertoires in COVID-19. Sequencing used immunoSEQ multiplex PCR; TCRdb keeps in-frame clones, though not all of them. The data hold fewer than 450,000 clones, with around 88% observed a single time. The sequencing input was peripheral blood. The receptor source for this set is a woman in her fifties or sixties with COVID-19, enrolled during active disease. Each CDR3 is given with its conserved first and last residue. A D gene is named only where the DNA matches it firmly. Expanded clones get a size class; other rows say once, few or many, or leave the size out.

v_gene,j_gene,abundance,d_gene,CDR3aa,CDR3nt
TRBV29-1,TRBJ1-1,.,TRBD1,CSVGTGGDTEAFF,TGCAGCGTCGGGACAGGGGGCGACACTGAAGCTTTCTTT
TRBV6-5,TRBJ1-1,.,.,CASRAGALGTEAFF,TGTGCCAGCAGGGCAGGGGCCCTGGGCACTGAAGCTTTCTTT
TRBV2,TRBJ1-1,many,.,CARGLPNTEAFF,TGTGCCAGGGGACTGCCGAACACTGAAGCTTTCTTT
TRBV3-1/TRBV3-2,TRBJ2-2,.,TRBD2,CASSQAGGVTGELFF,TGTGCCAGCAGCCAAGCGGGAGGGGTAACCGGGGAGCTGTTTTTT
TRBV5-1,TRBJ1-1,.,.,CASSLGTVNTEAFF,TGCGCCAGCAGCTTGGGGACTGTGAACACTGAAGCTTTCTTT
TRBV28,TRBJ1-4,.,.,CASSFVLNEKLFF,TGTGCCAGCAGTTTTGTCCTGAATGAAAAACTGTTTTTT
TRBV19,TRBJ1-2,.,.,CATSKTQGSGYGYTF,TGTGCCACCTCCAAGACCCAGGGGAGTGGCTATGGCTACACCTTC
TRBV2,TRBJ1-4,.,.,CASRDSGEKLFF,TGTGCCAGCAGGGACAGTGGGGAAAAACTGTTTTTT
TRBV10-3,TRBJ1-2,.,.,CASSQQEGYGYTF,TGTGCCTCCTCCCAACAGGAGGGCTATGGCTACACCTTC
TRBV4-1,TRBJ1-6,.,.,CASSQDHGRGNSPLHF,TGCGCCAGCAGCCAAGATCACGGGAGGGGGAATTCACCCCTCCACTTT
TRBV5-1,TRBJ1-1,.,TRBD1,CASSLDGTGETEAFF,TGCGCCAGCAGCTTGGATGGGACAGGAGAGACTGAAGCTTTCTTT
TRBV19,TRBJ1-3,.,.,CASSIGGENTIYF,TGTGCCAGTAGTATAGGCGGGGAAAACACCATATATTTT
TRBV2,TRBJ2-3,.,TRBD2,CAILAGEATDTQYF,TGTGCCATCTTAGCGGGGGAGGCCACAGATACGCAGTATTTT
TRBV5-1,TRBJ2-3,.,TRBD2,CASGGGTTDTQYF,TGCGCCAGCGGGGGGGGTACCACAGATACGCAGTATTTT
TRBV4-1,TRBJ2-7,.,TRBD1,CASSARDRNYEQYF,TGCGCCAGCAGCGCACGGGACAGGAACTACGAGCAGTACTTC
TRBV28,TRBJ1-5,.,.,CAEGPYSNQPQHF,TGTGCCGAGGGTCCTTATAGCAATCAGCCCCAGCATTTT
TRBV2,TRBJ1-3,.,.,CASIGQGKKETGNTIYF,TGTGCCAGCATTGGGCAGGGGAAAAAGGAGACTGGAAACACCATATATTTT
TRBV27,TRBJ2-5,.,TRBD2,CASRLLGSSGGALKETQYF,TGTGCCAGCAGGTTACTGGGGAGTAGCGGGGGGGCGTTAAAAGAGACCCAGTACTTC
TRBV10-3,TRBJ1-2,.,TRBD1,CAIRGSETGNGGYTF,TGTGCCATCAGGGGTTCCGAGACAGGGAATGGTGGCTACACCTTC
TRBV2,TRBJ1-5,.,.,CASTAGYNQPQHF,TGTGCCAGCACCGCCGGTTACAATCAGCCCCAGCATTTT
TRBV19,TRBJ1-1,once,TRBD1,CASSRQGDTEAFF,TGTGCCAGTAGTCGTCAGGGGGACACTGAAGCTTTCTTT
TRBV19,TRBJ2-2,.,.,CASNKGGMNTGELFF,TGTGCCAGTAACAAGGGGGGGATGAACACCGGGGAGCTGTTTTTT
TRBV29-1,TRBJ1-1,.,.,CSVEELGDSRFF,TGCAGCGTTGAAGAACTAGGGGACTCCAGATTTTTT
TRBV18,TRBJ2-5,.,.,CASSPPNREQETQYF,TGTGCCAGCTCACCACCGAATAGAGAACAAGAGACCCAGTACTTC
TRBV7-6,TRBJ2-7,.,.,CASSLDSEQYF,TGTGCCAGCAGCTTAGACTCCGAGCAGTACTTC
TRBV5-1,TRBJ1-2,.,.,CASSLDRQGNGYTF,TGCGCCAGCAGCTTGGACCGCCAGGGTAATGGCTACACCTTC
TRBV10-3,TRBJ1-6,.,TRBD1,CAIRGTGLNSPLHF,TGTGCCATCAGAGGGACAGGCCTAAATTCACCCCTCCACTTT
TRBV7-9,TRBJ1-2,.,.,CASSLTGLEGYTF,TGTGCCAGCAGCTTAACAGGCCTAGAGGGCTACACCTTC
TRBV6-1,TRBJ2-5,.,.,CASSEFLEGTQYF,TGTGCCAGCAGTGAATTTCTGGAGGGGACCCAGTACTTC
TRBV5-6,TRBJ1-5,once,.,CASSLGGAPQHF,TGTGCCAGCAGCCTGGGGGGCGCGCCCCAGCATTTT
TRBV6-2/TRBV6-3,TRBJ2-7,.,.,CASSYRAGSYEQYF,TGTGCCAGCAGTTATCGGGCGGGATCCTACGAGCAGTACTTC
TRBV6-5,TRBJ2-2,.,TRBD1,CASSQTGVNTGELFF,TGTGCCAGCAGCCAGACAGGGGTGAACACCGGGGAGCTGTTTTTT
TRBV5-1,TRBJ1-6,.,.,CASSLGQGNSPLHF,TGCGCCAGCAGCTTGGGCCAGGGAAATTCACCCCTCCACTTT
TRBV30,TRBJ1-5,.,.,CAWSVRRGRNQPQHF,TGTGCCTGGAGTGTGCGTAGGGGTAGGAATCAGCCCCAGCATTTT
TRBV18,TRBJ2-4,.,TRBD2,CASSPGEGNIQYF,TGTGCCAGCTCGCCGGGGGAGGGAAACATTCAGTACTTC
TRBV6-5,TRBJ2-5,.,.,CASSSQGSFQETQYF,TGTGCCAGCAGCTCGCAGGGGAGTTTTCAAGAGACCCAGTACTTC
TRBV6-5,TRBJ1-5,.,TRBD1,CASRGDSGVQGPQHF,TGTGCCAGCAGGGGGGACAGCGGTGTTCAAGGGCCCCAGCATTTT
TRBV2,TRBJ1-6,.,.,CASRPGGSPLHF,TGTGCCAGCCGGCCCGGCGGTTCACCCCTCCACTTT
TRBV5-4,TRBJ2-2,.,.,CASSPRSLNTGELFF,TGTGCCAGCAGCCCCCGTAGTTTGAACACCGGGGAGCTGTTTTTT
TRBV7-9,TRBJ1-1,.,.,CASSHLSGGSEAFF,TGTGCCAGCAGCCACCTAAGCGGGGGATCTGAAGCTTTCTTT
TRBV7-9,TRBJ1-1,.,TRBD1,CASSPLGQGLTEAFF,TGTGCCAGCAGCCCCCTTGGACAGGGTCTCACTGAAGCTTTCTTT
TRBV19,TRBJ1-1,.,.,CASSPPGSVTEAFF,TGTGCCAGCTCCCCCCCCGGGTCCGTCACTGAAGCTTTCTTT
TRBV5-1,TRBJ2-1,.,TRBD2,CASSSSGGAYNEQFF,TGCGCCAGCAGTTCTAGCGGGGGGGCATACAATGAGCAGTTCTTC
TRBV5-1,TRBJ1-3,.,.,CASSLGRVVGNTIYF,TGCGCCAGCAGCTTGGGCAGGGTAGTCGGAAACACCATATATTTT
TRBV5-1,TRBJ2-3,.,TRBD2,CASSLARTSGSTDTQYF,TGCGCCAGCAGCTTGGCCCGCACTAGCGGGAGCACAGATACGCAGTATTTT
TRBV6-4,TRBJ1-1,.,.,CASSDSRRSEAFF,TGTGCCAGCAGTGACTCGAGGAGATCCGAAGCTTTCTTT
TRBV12-5,TRBJ1-1,.,.,CASGPGGVRAEAFF,TGTGCTAGTGGTCCCGGAGGGGTACGCGCTGAAGCTTTCTTT
TRBV29-1,TRBJ1-1,.,.,CSAPQAGNTEAFF,TGCAGCGCCCCTCAGGCAGGGAACACTGAAGCTTTCTTT
TRBV19,TRBJ2-2,.,.,CASSIAGYSGELFF,TGTGCCAGTAGTATAGCAGGGTACTCCGGGGAGCTGTTTTTT
TRBV6-5,TRBJ2-1,.,.,CASGHFLQVNNEQFF,TGTGCCAGCGGCCATTTCTTACAGGTTAACAATGAGCAGTTCTTC
TRBV5-4,TRBJ2-6,.,TRBD1,CASSYGTENSGANVLTF,TGTGCCAGCAGCTATGGGACAGAGAACTCTGGGGCCAACGTCCTGACTTTC
TRBV6-5,TRBJ2-1,.,.,CASGRSKLNEQFF,TGTGCCAGTGGGAGGTCGAAATTAAATGAGCAGTTCTTC
TRBV3-1/TRBV3-2,TRBJ1-2,few,TRBD1,CASSHGTEGYTF,TGTGCCAGCAGCCACGGGACAGAAGGCTACACCTTC
TRBV2,TRBJ1-1,.,.,CASRGSRTEAFF,TGTGCCAGCAGAGGGAGTAGAACTGAAGCTTTCTTT